These T cell receptor beta chains were read from a single sample in a study of T cell responses to AZD1222 COVID-19 vaccine. Clones were sequenced by immunoSEQ multiplex PCR, and TCRdb holds only the in-frame ones, with some missing. The table has 180,000 or so clones, approximately 90% seen once; the top ten hold around 1.3%. The sequences come from peripheral blood, collected 28 days after the second AZD1222 dose. Receptors were obtained from an adult who received the AZD1222 COVID-19 vaccine. Both conserved end residues are part of each CDR3. A D gene is named only where the DNA matches it firmly. Clone sizes are given selectively: once, few, many, or a class where the clone is expanded.

>NA|TRBJ1-1|TRBV18|NA
TGTGCCAGCTCACCAGGGCGCGAAGTCACTGAAGCTTTCTTT
CASSPGREVTEAFF
>NA|TRBJ2-7|TRBV2|NA
TGTGCCAGCACCGACCCTCCCGGGGGATCCTACGAGCAGTACTTC
CASTDPPGGSYEQYF
>NA|TRBJ2-2|TRBV30|NA
TGTGCCTGGGTATTGGGTAACACCGGGGAGCTGTTTTTT
CAWVLGNTGELFF
>NA|TRBJ2-3|TRBV29-1|NA
TGCAGCGTCGGAGGGGACGGTACAGATACGCAGTATTTT
CSVGGDGTDTQYF
>NA|TRBJ1-2|TRBV18|TRBD1
TGTGCCAGCTCACCGACCACAGGGGGTGATGGCTACACCTTC
CASSPTTGGDGYTF
>once|TRBJ2-4|TRBV15|NA
TGTGCCACCAGCGCCCCAAAAAACATTCAGTACTTC
CATSAPKNIQYF
>NA|TRBJ1-2|TRBV6-5|TRBD1
TGTGCCAGCAGTTACCACGGACAGGGCTCTGGCTACACCTTC
CASSYHGQGSGYTF
>NA|TRBJ2-1|TRBV4-2|TRBD2
TGTGCCAGCAGCCCAGTCCGACTAGCGGGGGAAAATGAGCAGTTCTTC
CASSPVRLAGENEQFF
>NA|TRBJ1-4|TRBV10-3|TRBD1
TGTGCCATCAGAAACGGACAGGGGCGGGAAAAACTGTTTTTT
CAIRNGQGREKLFF
>NA|TRBJ1-5|TRBV5-1|NA
TGCGCCAGCAGCTTGGCCGGGGGGAATGGACAGCCCCAGCATTTT
CASSLAGGNGQPQHF
>once|TRBJ2-3|TRBV14|NA
TGTGCCAGCAGCCAAGTAGATAGCACAGATACGCAGTATTTT
CASSQVDSTDTQYF
>NA|TRBJ1-2|TRBV6-5|TRBD1
TGTGCCAGCCTTCCTCTCGGACAGGGGGCCTATGGCTACACCTTC
CASLPLGQGAYGYTF
>NA|TRBJ1-1|TRBV5-1|TRBD1
TGCGCCAGCAGCTTGGCCCCCGGGACAGGGAACACTGAAGCTTTCTTT
CASSLAPGTGNTEAFF
>NA|TRBJ2-3|TRBV12-5|NA
TGTGCTAGTGGTTTTGCCACAGATACGCAGTATTTT
CASGFATDTQYF
>NA|TRBJ2-2|TRBV5-4|TRBD1
TGTGCCAGCAGGTCGGGACAGGAGAACACCGGGGAGCTGTTTTTT
CASRSGQENTGELFF
>NA|TRBJ2-1|TRBV7-3|NA
TGTGCCAGCAGCTTGAGCGGCCCCTACAATGAGCAGTTCTTC
CASSLSGPYNEQFF
>NA|TRBJ2-7|TRBV11-3|NA
TGTGCCAGCAGTCTAGAGGGGGGCTACGAGCAGTACTTC
CASSLEGGYEQYF
>once|TRBJ2-1|TRBV5-4|TRBD2
TGTGCCAGCAGCTTGGGACTAGCAACCTACAATGAGCAGTTCTTC
CASSLGLATYNEQFF
>NA|TRBJ1-6|TRBV2|NA
TGTGCCAGCAGTGAAGCGCTTCCGTATAATTCACCCCTCCACTTT
CASSEALPYNSPLHF
>NA|TRBJ1-3|TRBV21-1|NA
TGTGCCAGCAGCGCATCGACAGGGGGCAGAAACACCATATATTTT
CASSASTGGRNTIYF
>once|TRBJ2-7|TRBV20-1|TRBD1
TGCAGTGCTAGTCCCCTGGACAGGGTCTACGAGCAGTACTTC
CSASPLDRVYEQYF
>NA|TRBJ2-7|TRBV28|TRBD2
TGTGCCAGCAGTTTACGAAGGGGACTAGCTCCCTACGAGCAGTACTTC
CASSLRRGLAPYEQYF
>once|TRBJ2-3|TRBV19|TRBD1
TGTGCCAGTAGTACCAGGGACAGGGGAGGGAATACGCAGTATTTT
CASSTRDRGGNTQYF
>few|TRBJ2-7|TRBV20-1|TRBD1
TGCAGTGCTAGTGGGGACAGGGTGGGGTACGAGCAGTACTTC
CSASGDRVGYEQYF
>NA|TRBJ2-7|TRBV29-1|NA
TGCAGCGTTGAAGGTGGGGACGAGCAGTACTTC
CSVEGGDEQYF
>NA|TRBJ2-3|TRBV11-3|NA
TGTGCCAGCAGCTTAGGAGATACGCAGTATTTT
CASSLGDTQYF
>NA|TRBJ1-2|TRBV21-1|NA
TGTGCCAGCAGCCCGCGATGCGGGTTCAAAGACTATGGCTACACCTTC
CASSPRCGFKDYGYTF
>NA|TRBJ1-5|TRBV6-2/TRBV6-3|TRBD1
TGTGCCAGCAGTACCCGGACAGGGGTCGATCAGCCCCAGCATTTT
CASSTRTGVDQPQHF
>few|TRBJ1-5|TRBV7-9|TRBD1
TGTGCCAGCAGCATAGTGGGACAGGGAGGTTTTAGCAATCAGCCCCAGCATTTT
CASSIVGQGGFSNQPQHF
>NA|TRBJ2-7|TRBV28|TRBD1
TGTGCCAGCAGCTCAGCAGGGGGACAGCCCGACGAGCAGTACTTC
CASSSAGGQPDEQYF
>once|TRBJ2-7|TRBV7-8|TRBD1
TGTGCCAGCAGCTTATCTTTGGGACAGGGCTACGAGCAGTACTTC
CASSLSLGQGYEQYF
>few|TRBJ2-3|TRBV7-2|TRBD1
TGTGCCAGCAGCGCGGGACAGGGGGTGGTCACAGATACGCAGTATTTT
CASSAGQGVVTDTQYF
>NA|TRBJ1-4|TRBV7-9|NA
TGTGCCAGCAGCCCCACCGGTTCCCTTAATGAAAAACTGTTTTTT
CASSPTGSLNEKLFF
>NA|TRBJ1-3|TRBV6-6|NA
TGTGCCAGCAGCCAGCGCGGGGGCGCCGGAAACACCATATATTTT
CASSQRGGAGNTIYF
>NA|TRBJ1-6|TRBV5-8|TRBD1
TGTGCCAGCAGCATAAGGACAGGGGGCGTGAATTCACCCCTCCACTTT
CASSIRTGGVNSPLHF
>NA|TRBJ2-1|TRBV6-6|NA
TGTGCCAGCAGCGACAGGCGGGAGCAGTTCTTC
CASSDRREQFF
>NA|TRBJ2-1|TRBV5-4|TRBD2
TGTGCCAGCAGCCCGCCCCAACTAGCGGTCGACCTTCTCTCCTACAATGAGCAGTTCTTC
CASSPPQLAVDLLSYNEQFF
>NA|TRBJ1-2|TRBV29-1|NA
TGCAGCGTTCGGGGAGGGGAAGCTAACTATGGCTACACCTTC
CSVRGGEANYGYTF
>NA|TRBJ1-2|TRBV29-1|TRBD1
TGCAGCGTTGAGGTGGGACAGGCCTATGGCTACACCTTC
CSVEVGQAYGYTF
>NA|TRBJ2-1|TRBV19|NA
TGTGCCAGTAGTATAGATTCACAGGGTTCCCCCTACAATGAGCAGTTCTTC
CASSIDSQGSPYNEQFF
>NA|TRBJ2-7|TRBV6-2/TRBV6-3|TRBD1
TGTGCCAGCAGTTACCCGACAGGGGTCGGGTACGAGCAGTACTTC
CASSYPTGVGYEQYF
>NA|TRBJ2-1|TRBV7-6|NA
TGTGCCAGCAGCTTAGGGGGGACTCCCTACAATGAGCAGTTCTTC
CASSLGGTPYNEQFF
>once|TRBJ2-1|TRBV7-9|NA
TGTGCCAGCAGCCCCCTCTCGCGTGAGCAGTTCTTC
CASSPLSREQFF
>NA|TRBJ2-7|TRBV10-3|TRBD1
TGTGCCATCAGCGAGGGACAGAACTACGAGCAGTACTTC
CAISEGQNYEQYF